Each of the 5 T cell receptor beta chains below was sequenced from the same sample in a study of siplizumab effects on memory and regulatory T cells. Repertoires were generated with immunoSEQ multiplex PCR, while TCRdb's copy carries only in-frame clones and drops some. Of about 69,000 clones in the sample, around nine tenths are singletons; the top ten hold 1.7%. Sample: Tregs sorted from blood. The receptors shown here come from a human donor in good health.

The V call is TRBV7-2, the J call TRBJ1-3; D gene ambiguous. V was pared by 0 bases and J by 3 bases, with 6 bases between. The germline CDR1 and CDR2 sequences are SGHTA and FQGNSA. This CDR3 has 14 residues. In DNA form, the CDR3 reads TGTGCCAGCAGCTTAGCCAGGAATGGAAACACCATATATTTT. Its protein is CASSLARNGNTIYF.

The V and J genes are TRBV4-1 and TRBJ1-1; D may be TRBD1 (6 bases). CDR3 length: 15 residues. V was cut by 1 base and J by 4 bases, with 13 bases left in between. The germline CDR1 and CDR2 sequences are MGHRA and YSYEKL. The CDR3 nucleotides read TGCGCCAGCAGCCAAGTCGGGCAGGGGAGCACTGAAGCTTTCTTT. It codes for CASSQVGQGSTEAFF.

This clone was seen a handful of times. J is TRBJ2-7 and V is TRBV4-1, with 9 bases that match TRBD1. Germline V gene data show CDR1 as MGHRA and CDR2 as YSYEKL. The J segment lost 5 bases and the V segment lost 5 bases, leaving 13 bases of the junction unmatched. The CDR3 totals 16 residues. CDR3 nucleotides: TGCGCCAGCAGCACCCCCCGACAGGGGGTGGACGACGAGCAGTACTTC. Translation gives CASSTPRQGVDDEQYF.

The gene calls are TRBV13 and TRBJ2-2; D unclear. This CDR3 is 13 amino acids long. V lost 3 bases and J 6 bases, leaving 8 bases between the germline ends. Germline V gene lookup returns CDR1 PRHDT and CDR2 FYEKMQ (reference sequence). The CDR3 here is CASSFSRSGELFF. DNA for the CDR3: TGTGCCAGCAGCTTTTCCCGTTCCGGGGAGCTGTTTTTT.

This sequence joins TRBV6-1 and TRBJ1-5; the match to TRBD1 covers 7 bases. V lost 4 bases, J lost 4 bases, and 10 bases stayed unmatched. Germline CDR1 is MNHNS and CDR2 is SASEGT. CDR3 size: 16 residues. The CDR3 DNA is TGTGCCAGCAGTGCCCGGTTGACAGGGAAGAATCAGCCCCAGCATTTT. Its protein product is CASSARLTGKNQPQHF.